This T cell receptor beta chain was captured in a study of spatial heterogeneity in lung cancer. Regarding the study as a whole: Expanded TCRs classified as ubiquitous or regional were counted, and these counts tracked ubiquitous and regional nonsynonymous mutations, respectively. Tumor mutation counts were tracked by expanded intratumoral alpha and beta TCR counts.

Germline V gene data show CDR1 as GTSNPN and CDR2 as SVGIG (reference sequence). This CDR3 has 15 residues. Trimming left V 2 bases short and J 4 bases short, with 17 bases between. A word on this clonotype: Its specificity is unknown.

Sample time point: sample taken at primary tumor resection. The 70 or so donors had untreated early-stage non-small cell lung cancer. Each TCR cDNA molecule carried a unique molecular identifier. Via MiXCR, TCRdb re-called the 5' RACE reads, giving one row per CDR3 protein. The sample carries approximately 25,000 distinct CDR3 sequences, approximately 9.5% recorded once. The sample was lung tumor tissue, taken at surgery. This rearrangement joins TRBV30 to TRBJ1-2, with no clear D. This clonotype was sampled from a male donor with early-stage non-small cell lung cancer. As DNA, the CDR3 is TGTGCCTGGAGTCGTAGGACTGTTACCCTCTATGGCTACACCTTC. Its protein is CAWSRRTVTLYGYTF. The full variable domain, with the rest looked up from reference TRBV30 and TRBJ1-2, is SQTIHQWPATLVQPVGSPLSLECTVEGTSNPNLYWYRQAAGRGLQLLFYSVGIGQISSEVPQNLSASRPQDRQFILSSKKLLLSDSGFYLCAWSRRTVTLYGYTFGSGTRLTVV.